These 27 T cell receptor beta chains share one sample of origin, sequenced in a study of blood T cell repertoires in COVID-19. The method was immunoSEQ multiplex PCR; TCRdb's version includes in-frame clones alone and lacks a portion of them. The sample holds over 200,000 clones; about 80% are singletons and the top ten take about 15%. Sequenced sample: PBMCs or T cells enriched from blood (not recorded which). Receptors originate from a man aged 40-49 years who had recovered from COVID-19.

V is TRBV6-5 and J is TRBJ2-3, with 11 nucleotides matching TRBD2. The CDR3 runs 15 residues. V lost 6 bases and J lost 5; bases outside the gene matches: 7. Germline CDR1 and CDR2: MNHEY and SVGAGI. Written as DNA, the CDR3 is TGTGCCAGCAGCGAGACACTAGCGGGAGAAGATACGCAGTATTTT. Protein product: CASSETLAGEDTQYF.

The chain links TRBV6-5 to TRBJ2-7; 7 nucleotides line up with TRBD2. V lost 2 bases, J lost 0 bases, and 7 bases stayed unmatched. The CDR3 is 16 residues long. Germline assignment: CDR1 MNHEY and CDR2 SVGAGI. CDR3: CASSYEQGRGSYEQYF. CDR3 DNA: TGTGCCAGCAGTTACGAACAAGGGAGGGGCTCCTACGAGCAGTACTTC.

This chain uses TRBV6-6 with TRBJ1-3; 7 bases are a match to TRBD1. After removal of 6 bases from V and 4 bases from J, the junction contained 3 bases not matched to a gene. Germline values: CDR1 MNHNY, CDR2 SVGAGI (reference sequence). The CDR3 loop spans 13 amino acids. This CDR3 is CASRTGSGNTIYF. DNA of the CDR3: TGTGCCAGCAGGACAGGGTCGGGAAACACCATATATTTT.

The V gene is TRBV14, the J gene TRBJ2-7; D possibly corresponds to TRBD2 (6 bases). Germline CDR1 and CDR2: SGHDN and FVKESK. The CDR3 has 15 amino acids. The V gene lost 0 bases and the J gene lost 7 bases, with 16 bases spanning the gap. The CDR3 sequence: CASSQDGTVLREQYF. For the CDR3, the DNA is TGTGCCAGCAGCCAAGACGGGACTGTCTTGAGAGAGCAGTACTTC.

In this sample, this clone turned up a few times. The same CDR3 also results from other DNA sequences found in this sample. The chain couples TRBV5-4 to TRBJ2-4; the D gene is possibly TRBD2 (6 bases). V was clipped by 0 bases and J by 4 bases, with 8 bases between them. This CDR3 is built from 14 residues. The germline V gene encodes CDR1 SGHNT and CDR2 YYREEE (reference sequence). CDR3 DNA: TGTGCCAGCAGCTTGGGTGGACTAAAAAACATTCAGTACTTC. It is translated as CASSLGGLKNIQYF. The full variable domain, completed using reference TRBV5-4 and TRBJ2-4, is ETGVTQSPTHLIKTRGQQVTLRCSSQSGHNTVSWYQQALGQGPQFIFQYYREEENGRGNFPPRFSGLQFPNYSSELNVNALELDDSALYLCASSLGGLKNIQYFGAGTRLSVL.

The chain recombines TRBV11-2 with TRBJ2-1, with 7 bases lining up with TRBD1. The CDR3 totals 15 residues. After removal of 3 bases from V and 5 bases from J, the junction contained 7 bases not matched to a gene. Germline CDR1 is SGHAT and CDR2 is FQNNGV. The CDR3 sequence is CASSFGPQGNNEQFF. CDR3 nucleotide sequence: TGTGCCAGCAGCTTCGGCCCACAGGGGAACAATGAGCAGTTCTTC.

This clone has only one observation. In DNA, the CDR3 is TGCGCCAGCAGCCAAGAAGGAGGTAGCGGGGGGAACGATGAGCAGTTCTTC. Its translation: CASSQEGGSGGNDEQFF. J is TRBJ2-1 and V is TRBV4-1, with 10 positions matching TRBD2. The CDR3 extends over 17 amino acids. Germline trimming cut 0 bases from V and 8 bases from J; bases unmatched to any gene: 10. Germline loops: CDR1 MGHRA, CDR2 YSYEKL.

The V and J genes are TRBV27 and TRBJ1-2; D remains ambiguous. CDR1 is MNHEY and CDR2 is SMNVEV in the germline V gene (reference sequence). V was clipped by 5 bases and J by 4 bases, with 17 bases between them. This CDR3 has 15 residues. The CDR3 DNA sequence: TGTGCCAGCAGTCTTTCGTGGTCGGGTGGCTATGGCTACACCTTC. Its protein product is CASSLSWSGGYGYTF.

The sample holds a few counts of this clone. The rearrangement joins TRBV7-8 to TRBJ2-7, with 10 bases that match TRBD2. The V segment lost 5 bases and the J segment 4 bases; nucleotides outside the gene matches: 8. Germline values: CDR1 SGHVS, CDR2 FQNEAQ. The CDR3 sequence is 15 residues long. The CDR3 coding sequence is TGTGCCAGCAGCGGCATGGGGACTAGCGTATACGAGCAGTACTTC. This gives the protein CASSGMGTSVYEQYF. The full variable domain, in which reference TRBV7-8 and TRBJ2-7 provide the parts outside the CDR3, is GAGVSQSPRYKVAKRGQDVALRCDPISGHVSLFWYQQALGQGPEFLTYFQNEAQLDKSGLPSDRFFAERPEGSVSTLKIQRTQQEDSAVYLCASSGMGTSVYEQYFGPGTRLTVT.

CDR3 amino acids: CASIKRGGGGSPLHF. CDR3 nucleotides: TGTGCCAGCATTAAGCGAGGGGGTGGCGGTTCACCCCTCCACTTT. The V and J genes are TRBV7-2 and TRBJ1-6; TRBD1 is a possible D gene (6 bases). CDR1 is SGHTA, CDR2 FQGNSA, per germline. The germline V and J ends were trimmed by 7 bases and 9 bases, with 19 bases remaining between them. This CDR3 spans 15 amino acids.

This rearrangement joins TRBV6-5 to TRBJ1-2, with 9 bases matching TRBD1. The junction had 9 bases not matched to a gene; V was cut back by 6 bases and J by 4 bases. CDR1 and CDR2 from the germline V gene are MNHEY and SVGAGI. This CDR3 has 15 amino acids. Written as DNA, the CDR3 is TGTGCCAGCAGGATCACAGGGGGCTTAGGCTATGGCTACACCTTC. This gives the protein CASRITGGLGYGYTF.

The gene calls are TRBV28 and TRBJ1-1; perhaps TRBD1 as D (5 bases). Trimming removed 5 bases from V and 2 bases from J, with 12 bases in between. This CDR3 region has 14 residues. CDR1 is MDHEN, CDR2 SYDVKM, per germline. CDR3 sequence (DNA): TGTGCCAGCAGTCTCCAGGGCGGTAACACTGAAGCTTTCTTT. It encodes CASSLQGGNTEAFF.

The CDR3 DNA sequence: TGCGCCAGCAGCTGGTCGGGGACAGGGACTTCACCCCTCCACTTT. Translation gives CASSWSGTGTSPLHF. This chain links TRBV5-1 with TRBJ1-6, with TRBD1 identical over 9 bases. The germline CDR1 and CDR2 sequences are SGHRS and YFSETQ. The trim removed 3 bases at V and 9 bases at J, leaving 7 bases unmatched. The CDR3 runs 15 residues.

The chain joins TRBV5-5 to TRBJ1-1, with D maybe TRBD1 (5 bases). The germline V gene has CDR1 SGHKS and CDR2 YYEKEE (reference sequence). This CDR3 comprises 15 residues. Trimming shortened V by 0 bases and J by 0 bases, and 9 bases separated the two germline ends. The CDR3 region is CASSLGWGVNTEAFF. The CDR3 DNA is TGTGCCAGCAGCTTGGGGTGGGGGGTGAACACTGAAGCTTTCTTT.

V gene TRBV28 combines with J gene TRBJ1-4; D remains unclear. The CDR3 extends over 15 amino acids. V was clipped by 3 bases and J by 3 bases, with 11 bases between them. Germline loops: CDR1 MDHEN, CDR2 SYDVKM. CDR3 in amino acids: CASSFSGRANEKLFF. The CDR3 DNA reads TGTGCCAGCAGTTTTTCGGGGAGGGCTAATGAAAAACTGTTTTTT.

The chain employs TRBV7-2 and TRBJ2-5, with D hard to call. The CDR3 is 13 amino acids. V was pared by 0 bases and J by 5 bases, with 7 bases between. The germline gives CDR1 SGHTA, CDR2 FQGNSA. The CDR3 protein is CASSLALRETQYF. The CDR3 nucleotides are TGTGCCAGCAGCTTAGCGCTGAGGGAGACCCAGTACTTC.

J is TRBJ2-3 and V is TRBV7-2, with 9 positions matching TRBD2. This CDR3 has 16 amino acids. V shed 8 bases, J shed 5 bases, and the junction held 14 bases outside the gene matches. In germline, CDR1 is SGHTA, CDR2 FQGNSA. In nucleotides, the CDR3 is TGTGCCAGCTCCAATACCGGGACTAGCAGTGGAGATACGCAGTATTTT. This codes for CASSNTGTSSGDTQYF.

The rearrangement links TRBV28 to TRBJ1-4; maybe TRBD1 (5 bases). The germline V gene encodes CDR1 MDHEN and CDR2 SYDVKM. There are 13 residues in the CDR3. The V end was cut by 3 bases, the J end by 7 bases, with 9 bases between. The chain's CDR3 is CASSLGGSEKLFF. The DNA of the CDR3 is TGTGCCAGCAGTTTGGGGGGGAGTGAAAAACTGTTTTTT.

V is TRBV5-1 and J is TRBJ2-3; D is unresolved. Between the trimmed V and J ends, which lost 0 bases and 2 bases, there was a span of 7 bases. Germline CDR1 SGHRS, CDR2 YFSETQ. The CDR3 contains 14 residues. The CDR3 DNA sequence: TGCGCCAGCAGCTTGGGTTCCAACACAGATACGCAGTATTTT. Translated: CASSLGSNTDTQYF.

V gene TRBV20-1 combines with J gene TRBJ1-2, with a weak D call TRBD1 (6 bases). In germline, CDR1 is DFQATT, CDR2 SNEGSKA (reference sequence). V lost 3 bases and J 4 bases, leaving 12 bases between the germline ends. CDR3 size: 13 residues. The CDR3 reads CSASAGAGYGYTF. CDR3 bases: TGCAGTGCTAGTGCAGGGGCGGGCTATGGCTACACCTTC.

The V gene is TRBV5-1, the J gene TRBJ2-5; TRBD2 matches at 7 bases. The germline CDR1 and CDR2 sequences are SGHRS and YFSETQ. This CDR3 is 15 amino acids long. The ends lost 4 bases at V and 2 bases at J; junction bases unmatched: 8. This CDR3 is CASSPPASGQETQYF. In DNA, the CDR3 is TGCGCCAGCAGCCCACCAGCTAGCGGTCAAGAGACCCAGTACTTC.

The chain is built from TRBV5-4 and TRBJ2-3; 7 positions agree with TRBD2. CDR1 and CDR2 (germline): SGHNT, YYREEE (reference sequence). V trimming: 7 bases; J trimming: 5 bases; junction bases outside the gene matches: 16. CDR3 length: 16 amino acids. The CDR3 reads CASALGGGRTGDTQYF. The DNA for the CDR3 is TGTGCCAGCGCATTGGGCGGCGGGAGAACGGGAGATACGCAGTATTTT. Drawing the rest from reference TRBV5-4 and TRBJ2-3, the complete variable domain is ETGVTQSPTHLIKTRGQQVTLRCSSQSGHNTVSWYQQALGQGPQFIFQYYREEENGRGNFPPRFSGLQFPNYSSELNVNALELDDSALYLCASALGGGRTGDTQYFGPGTRLTVL.

V usage is TRBV5-1 and J usage is TRBJ1-4; 8 nucleotides line up with TRBD1. The length of the CDR3 is 14 residues. CDR1 SGHRS and CDR2 YFSETQ come from the germline V gene. V was clipped by 3 bases and J by 8 bases; unmatched bases: 6. The CDR3 DNA follows: TGCGCCAGCAGCTCCAGGGGGCAGGGGGAAAAACTGTTTTTT. It is translated as CASSSRGQGEKLFF.

This clone was counted once. The chain carries TRBV2 and TRBJ2-7, with 9 positions matching TRBD1. Germline-derived CDR1 and CDR2 are SNHLY and FYNNEI. The CDR3 has 12 amino acids. V was clipped by 6 bases and J by 5 bases; unmatched bases: 2. The CDR3: CASRQGAHEQYF. CDR3 DNA: TGTGCCAGCAGACAGGGGGCGCACGAGCAGTACTTC.

The J gene is TRBJ1-3, the V gene TRBV27, with D tentatively TRBD1 (5 bases). This CDR3 has 14 residues. Trimming removed 5 bases from V and 0 bases from J, with 8 bases in between. Germline values: CDR1 MNHEY, CDR2 SMNVEV (reference sequence). In DNA form, the CDR3 reads TGTGCCAGCAGTCGGGGGAGCTCTGGAAACACCATATATTTT. Its protein product is CASSRGSSGNTIYF.

This clone was observed at least ten times. This chain links TRBV4-2 with TRBJ2-7; 8 bases align to TRBD1. V lost 5 bases and J lost 6; bases outside the gene matches: 12. This CDR3 is 15 amino acids long. Germline CDR1 LGHNA, CDR2 YNFKEQ. The DNA for the CDR3 is TGTGCCAGCAGCACCCAGAGGACAGGGAGCTTCGAGCAGTACTTC. As protein: CASSTQRTGSFEQYF.

The rearrangement joins TRBV5-1 to TRBJ1-3; TRBD1 aligns across 10 bases. The CDR3 length is 15 residues. Germline V gene sequence: CDR1 SGHRS, CDR2 YFSETQ. V trimming: 4 bases; J trimming: 4 bases; junction bases outside the gene matches: 5. The CDR3 reads CASSPTTGGGNTIYF. CDR3 bases: TGCGCCAGCAGCCCAACGACAGGGGGCGGAAACACCATATATTTT.